The sequence of this TCR beta chain was determined in a study of blood T cell repertoires in COVID-19. The overall study: T cells, B-cell-depleted T cells, or PBMCs supplied cDNA or gDNA.

Patients at the Seattle site were enrolled during active infection and followed longitudinally. Germline assignment: CDR1 MNHEY and CDR2 SVGAGI. V lost 10 bases and J lost 0, with 7 bases in between. The CDR3 is made up of 13 amino acids. This clone came up once. In the authors' workflow: Researchers report that nucleated cell counts were estimated from reference gene primer amplification. The table came from immunoSEQ multiplex PCR; TCRdb's copy has only in-frame clones and leaves some out. V and J calls and clone size follow that table, whereas D and trimming were derived from the DNA. The table includes 85,000 to 100,000 clones, approximately 86% detected once.

The specimen sequenced was peripheral blood. The chain employs TRBV6-5 and TRBJ2-6; D is undetermined. This TCR was recovered from a man aged 50-59 years with COVID-19, enrolled during active disease. CDR3 bases: TGTGCCACCCAGAACTCTGGGGCCAACGTCCTGACTTTC. Its translation: CATQNSGANVLTF.